The T cell receptor (beta chain) described here comes from a study of cytomegalovirus exposure and HLA in healthy donors. The CDR3 length is 13 residues. The germline gives CDR1 MNHEY, CDR2 SMNVEV (reference sequence). V shed 5 bases and J shed 2 bases, with 7 bases lying between them. This PCR relied on a set of 60 Vbeta primers and 13 Jbeta primers. Repertoires were generated with immunoSEQ multiplex PCR, while TCRdb's copy carries only in-frame clones and drops some. The repertoire holds 90,000 to 120,000 clones, with roughly 73% as singletons. Only a few counts were recorded for this clone. V gene TRBV27 combines with J gene TRBJ1-3, with unresolved D. The sample taken for sequencing was PBMCs. This sequence was found in a man younger than 40 in good health and CMV-seronegative. CDR3 nucleotides: TGTGCCAGCAGTGAGGGAGCTGGAAACACCATATATTTT. Its translation: CASSEGAGNTIYF.